This T cell receptor (beta chain) was obtained from a study of technical replicates of blood from several donors. CDR3 length: 15 residues. Germline V CDR1 and CDR2: KGHSH, LQKENI. V shed 3 bases and J shed 1 base, with 11 bases lying between them. The table came from immunoSEQ multiplex PCR; TCRdb's copy has only in-frame clones and leaves some out. The profile shows about 81,000 clones, around 96% of them singletons. The receptor comes from a human donor in good health. Source material: T cells isolated from PBMCs. The V call is TRBV18, the J call TRBJ2-3; D remains unclear. In DNA, the CDR3 is TGTGCCAGCTCACCGACTCTATGGGGCACAGATACGCAGTATTTT. This encodes CASSPTLWGTDTQYF. Using reference TRBV18 and TRBJ2-3 for the parts outside the CDR3, the full variable domain is NAGVMQNPRHLVRRRGQEARLRCSPMKGHSHVYWYRQLPEEGLKFMVYLQKENIIDESGMPKERFSAEFPKEGPSILRIQQVVRGDSAAYFCASSPTLWGTDTQYFGPGTRLTVL.